The clone carrying this T cell receptor (beta chain) came up many times. The antigen is undetermined. This specimen comes from a study of breast tumors, draining lymph nodes, adjacent tissues. The lymph nodes were axillary draining lymph nodes from breast cancer patients. Study-wide points: Luminal-like breast cancer showed significantly greater tumor-nontumor repertoire similarity than basal-like breast cancer did.

From the multiplex PCR reads, TCRdb called clonotypes with MiXCR, one entry per CDR3 protein. This sample has around 190,000 distinct CDR3 sequences; roughly a third occur once, and the top ten carry approximately 4.2%. The clonotype was recovered from a female donor with breast cancer. Some clones in this sample may be carry-over from other donors' samples. Sequenced sample: axillary lymph node tissue.

The CDR3 spells CASREQGGNTIYF. The DNA of the CDR3 is TGTGCCAGCAGGGAACAGGGAGGAAACACCATATATTTT. The V and J genes are TRBV2 and TRBJ1-3; D possibly corresponds to TRBD1 (6 bases). The germline gives CDR1 SNHLY, CDR2 FYNNEI. The V end lost 6 bases, the J end lost 4 bases, and 10 bases lay between the germline ends. CDR3 size: 13 residues.